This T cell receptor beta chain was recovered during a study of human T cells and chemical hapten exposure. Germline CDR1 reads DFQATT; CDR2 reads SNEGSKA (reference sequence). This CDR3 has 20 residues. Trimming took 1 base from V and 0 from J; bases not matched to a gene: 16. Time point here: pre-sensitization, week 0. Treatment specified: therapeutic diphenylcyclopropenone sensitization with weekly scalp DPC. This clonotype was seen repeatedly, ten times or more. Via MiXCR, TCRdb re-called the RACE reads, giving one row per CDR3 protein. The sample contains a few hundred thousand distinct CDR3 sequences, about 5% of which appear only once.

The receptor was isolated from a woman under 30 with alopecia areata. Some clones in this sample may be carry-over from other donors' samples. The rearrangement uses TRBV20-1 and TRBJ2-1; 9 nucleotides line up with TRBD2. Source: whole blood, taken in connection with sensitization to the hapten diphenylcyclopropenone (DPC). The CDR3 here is CSARGHRKRGADYSYNEQFF. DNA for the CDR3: TGCAGTGCTAGAGGGCATCGGAAGCGGGGGGCCGACTACTCCTACAATGAGCAGTTCTTC.